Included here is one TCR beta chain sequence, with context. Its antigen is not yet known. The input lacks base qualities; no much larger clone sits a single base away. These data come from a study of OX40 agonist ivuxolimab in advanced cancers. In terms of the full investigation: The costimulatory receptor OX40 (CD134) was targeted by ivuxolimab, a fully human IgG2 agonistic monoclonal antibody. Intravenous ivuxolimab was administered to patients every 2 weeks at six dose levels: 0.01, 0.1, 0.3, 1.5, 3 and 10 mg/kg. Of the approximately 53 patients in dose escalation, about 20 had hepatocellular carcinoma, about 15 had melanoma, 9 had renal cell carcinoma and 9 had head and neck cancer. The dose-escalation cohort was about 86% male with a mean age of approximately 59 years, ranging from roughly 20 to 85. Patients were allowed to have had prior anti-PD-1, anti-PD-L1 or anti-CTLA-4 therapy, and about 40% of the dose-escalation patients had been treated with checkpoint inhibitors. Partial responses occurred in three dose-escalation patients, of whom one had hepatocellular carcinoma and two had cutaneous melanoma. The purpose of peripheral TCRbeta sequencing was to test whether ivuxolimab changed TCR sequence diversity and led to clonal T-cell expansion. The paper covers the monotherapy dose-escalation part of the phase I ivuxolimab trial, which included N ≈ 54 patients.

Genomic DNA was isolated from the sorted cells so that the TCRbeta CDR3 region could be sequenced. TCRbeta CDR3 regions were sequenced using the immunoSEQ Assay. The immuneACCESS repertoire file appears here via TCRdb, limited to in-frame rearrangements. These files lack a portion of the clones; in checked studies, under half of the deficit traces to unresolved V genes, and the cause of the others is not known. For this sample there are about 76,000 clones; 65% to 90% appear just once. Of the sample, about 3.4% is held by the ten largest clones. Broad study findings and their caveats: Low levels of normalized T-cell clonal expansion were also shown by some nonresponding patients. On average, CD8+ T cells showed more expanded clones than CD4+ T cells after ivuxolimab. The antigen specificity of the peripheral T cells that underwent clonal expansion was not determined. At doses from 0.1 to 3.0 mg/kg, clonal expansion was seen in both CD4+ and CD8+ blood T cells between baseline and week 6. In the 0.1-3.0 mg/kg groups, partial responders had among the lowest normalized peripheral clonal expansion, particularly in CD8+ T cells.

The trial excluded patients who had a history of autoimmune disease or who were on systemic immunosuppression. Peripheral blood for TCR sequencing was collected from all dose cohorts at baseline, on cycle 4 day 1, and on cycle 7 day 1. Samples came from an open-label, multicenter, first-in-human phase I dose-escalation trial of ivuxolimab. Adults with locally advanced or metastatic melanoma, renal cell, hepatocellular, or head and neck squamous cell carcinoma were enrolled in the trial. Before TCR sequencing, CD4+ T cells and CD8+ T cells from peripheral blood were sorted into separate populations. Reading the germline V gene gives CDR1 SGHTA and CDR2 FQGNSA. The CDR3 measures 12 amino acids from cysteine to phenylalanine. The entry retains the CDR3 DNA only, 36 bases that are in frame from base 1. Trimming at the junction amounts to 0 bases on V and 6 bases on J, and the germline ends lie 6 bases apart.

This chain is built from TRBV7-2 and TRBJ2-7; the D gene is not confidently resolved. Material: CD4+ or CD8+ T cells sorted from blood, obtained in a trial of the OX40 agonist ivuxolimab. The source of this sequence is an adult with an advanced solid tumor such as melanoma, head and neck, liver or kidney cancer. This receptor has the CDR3 CASSLAAAEQYF. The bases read TGTGCCAGCAGCTTAGCGGCAGCCGAGCAGTACTTC.